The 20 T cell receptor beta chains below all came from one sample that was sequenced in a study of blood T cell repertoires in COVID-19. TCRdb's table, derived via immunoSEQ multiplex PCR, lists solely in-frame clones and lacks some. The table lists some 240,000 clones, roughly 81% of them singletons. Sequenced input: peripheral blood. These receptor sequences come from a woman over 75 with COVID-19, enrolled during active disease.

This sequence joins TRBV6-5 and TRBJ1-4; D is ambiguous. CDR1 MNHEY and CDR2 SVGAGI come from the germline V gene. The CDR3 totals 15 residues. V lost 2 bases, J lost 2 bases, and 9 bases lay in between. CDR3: CASSYPLGTNEKLFF. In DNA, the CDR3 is TGTGCCAGCAGTTACCCGTTGGGCACTAATGAAAAACTGTTTTTT.

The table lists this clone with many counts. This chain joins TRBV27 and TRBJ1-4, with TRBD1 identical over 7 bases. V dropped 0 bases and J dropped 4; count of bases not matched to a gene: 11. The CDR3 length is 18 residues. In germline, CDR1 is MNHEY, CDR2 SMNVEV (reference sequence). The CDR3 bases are TGTGCCAGCAGTTTATCGATAGAAACGGGACAGTTTAATGAAAAACTGTTTTTT. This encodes CASSLSIETGQFNEKLFF.

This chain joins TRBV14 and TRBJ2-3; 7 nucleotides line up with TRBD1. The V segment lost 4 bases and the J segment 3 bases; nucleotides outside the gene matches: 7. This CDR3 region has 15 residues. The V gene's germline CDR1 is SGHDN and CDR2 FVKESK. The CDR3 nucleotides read TGTGCCAGCAGCCGAGCGGACAGGAGAACAGATACGCAGTATTTT. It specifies CASSRADRRTDTQYF.

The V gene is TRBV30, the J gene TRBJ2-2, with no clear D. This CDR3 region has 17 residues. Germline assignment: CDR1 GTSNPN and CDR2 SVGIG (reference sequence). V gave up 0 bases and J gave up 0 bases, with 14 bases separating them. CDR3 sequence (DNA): TGTGCCTGGAGTGTACGAGAGCGCCTTACGAACACCGGGGAGCTGTTTTTT. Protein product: CAWSVRERLTNTGELFF.

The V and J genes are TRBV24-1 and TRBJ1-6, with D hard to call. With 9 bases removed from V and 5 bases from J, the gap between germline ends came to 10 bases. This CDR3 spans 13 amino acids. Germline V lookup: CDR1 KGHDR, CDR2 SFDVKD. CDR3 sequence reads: CATQAAHNSPLHF. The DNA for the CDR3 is TGTGCCACCCAGGCAGCCCATAATTCACCCCTCCACTTT.

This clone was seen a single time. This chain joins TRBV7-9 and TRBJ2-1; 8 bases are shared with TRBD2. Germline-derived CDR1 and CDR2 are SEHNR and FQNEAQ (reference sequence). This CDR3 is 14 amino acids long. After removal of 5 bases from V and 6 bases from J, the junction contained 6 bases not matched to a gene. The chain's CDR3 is CASSREGLTNEQFF. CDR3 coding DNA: TGTGCCAGCAGCCGGGAGGGACTAACCAATGAGCAGTTCTTC.

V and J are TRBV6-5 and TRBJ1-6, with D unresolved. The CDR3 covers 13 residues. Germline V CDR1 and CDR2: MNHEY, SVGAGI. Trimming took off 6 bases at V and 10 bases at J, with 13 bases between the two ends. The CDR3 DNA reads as TGTGCCAGCAGATCAGACGGGATCTCACCCCTCCACTTT. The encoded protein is CASRSDGISPLHF.

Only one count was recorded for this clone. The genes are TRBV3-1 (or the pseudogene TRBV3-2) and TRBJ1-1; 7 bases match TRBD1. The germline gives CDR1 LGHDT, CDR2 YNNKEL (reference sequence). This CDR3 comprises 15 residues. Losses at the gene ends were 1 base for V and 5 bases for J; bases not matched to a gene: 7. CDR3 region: CASSQVTGAGTEAFF. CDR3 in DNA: TGTGCCAGCAGCCAAGTCACAGGGGCTGGGACTGAAGCTTTCTTT.

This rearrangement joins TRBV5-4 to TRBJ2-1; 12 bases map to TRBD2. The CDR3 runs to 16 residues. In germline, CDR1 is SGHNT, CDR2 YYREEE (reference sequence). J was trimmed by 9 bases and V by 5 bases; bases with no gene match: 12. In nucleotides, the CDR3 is TGTGCCAGCAGGACCGCGGGACTAGCGGGCGGGGGTGAGCAGTTCTTC. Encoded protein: CASRTAGLAGGGEQFF.

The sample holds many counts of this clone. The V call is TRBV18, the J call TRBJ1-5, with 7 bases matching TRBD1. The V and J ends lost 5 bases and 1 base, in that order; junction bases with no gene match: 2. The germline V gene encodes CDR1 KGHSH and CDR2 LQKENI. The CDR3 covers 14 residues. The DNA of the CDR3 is TGTGCCAGCTCATCGACAGGGAGCAATCAGCCCCAGCATTTT. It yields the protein CASSSTGSNQPQHF. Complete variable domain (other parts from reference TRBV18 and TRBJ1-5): NAGVMQNPRHLVRRRGQEARLRCSPMKGHSHVYWYRQLPEEGLKFMVYLQKENIIDESGMPKERFSAEFPKEGPSILRIQQVVRGDSAAYFCASSSTGSNQPQHFGDGTRLSIL.

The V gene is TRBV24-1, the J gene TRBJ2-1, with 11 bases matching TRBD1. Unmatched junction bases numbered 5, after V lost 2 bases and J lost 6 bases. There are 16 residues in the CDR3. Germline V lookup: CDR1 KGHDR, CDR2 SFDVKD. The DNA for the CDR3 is TGTGCCACCAGTGATTCCCTTGGGACAGGGGGCAATGAGCAGTTCTTC. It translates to CATSDSLGTGGNEQFF.

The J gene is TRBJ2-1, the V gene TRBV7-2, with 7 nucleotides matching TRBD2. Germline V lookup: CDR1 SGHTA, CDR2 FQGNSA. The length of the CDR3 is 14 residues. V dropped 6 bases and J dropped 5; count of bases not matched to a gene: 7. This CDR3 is CASSLERGHNEQFF. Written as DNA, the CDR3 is TGTGCCAGCAGTCTTGAGCGGGGTCACAATGAGCAGTTCTTC.

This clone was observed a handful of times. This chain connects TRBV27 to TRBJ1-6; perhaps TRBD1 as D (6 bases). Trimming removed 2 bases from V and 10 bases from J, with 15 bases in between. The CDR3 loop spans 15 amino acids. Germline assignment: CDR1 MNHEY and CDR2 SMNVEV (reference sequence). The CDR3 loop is CASSLTQGIGSPLHF. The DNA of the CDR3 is TGTGCCAGCAGTTTAACACAGGGAATCGGATCACCCCTCCACTTT.

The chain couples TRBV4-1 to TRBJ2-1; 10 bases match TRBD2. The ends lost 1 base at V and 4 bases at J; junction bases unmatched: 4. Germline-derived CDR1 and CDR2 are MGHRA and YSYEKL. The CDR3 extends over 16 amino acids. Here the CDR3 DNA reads TGCGCCAGCAGCCAAGTTTCTAGCGGGGGATACAATGAGCAGTTCTTC. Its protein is CASSQVSSGGYNEQFF.

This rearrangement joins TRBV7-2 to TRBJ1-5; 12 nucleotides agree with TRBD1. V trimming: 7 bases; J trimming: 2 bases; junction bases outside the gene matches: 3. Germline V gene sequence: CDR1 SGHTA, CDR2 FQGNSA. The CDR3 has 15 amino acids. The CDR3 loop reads CASKGQGAGNQPQHF. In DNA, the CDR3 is TGTGCCAGCAAGGGACAGGGGGCGGGCAATCAGCCCCAGCATTTT.

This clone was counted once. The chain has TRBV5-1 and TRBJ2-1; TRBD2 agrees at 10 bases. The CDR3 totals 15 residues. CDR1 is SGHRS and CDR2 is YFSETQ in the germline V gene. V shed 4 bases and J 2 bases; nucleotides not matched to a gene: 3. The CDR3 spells CASSLAGEAYNEQFF. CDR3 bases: TGCGCCAGCAGCCTAGCGGGAGAGGCCTACAATGAGCAGTTCTTC.

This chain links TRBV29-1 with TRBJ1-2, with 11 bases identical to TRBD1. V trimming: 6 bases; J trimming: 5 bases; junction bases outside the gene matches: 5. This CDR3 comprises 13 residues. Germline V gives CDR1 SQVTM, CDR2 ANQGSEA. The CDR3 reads CSVGTGGVYGYTF. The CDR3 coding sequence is TGCAGCGTAGGGACAGGGGGAGTTTATGGCTACACCTTC.

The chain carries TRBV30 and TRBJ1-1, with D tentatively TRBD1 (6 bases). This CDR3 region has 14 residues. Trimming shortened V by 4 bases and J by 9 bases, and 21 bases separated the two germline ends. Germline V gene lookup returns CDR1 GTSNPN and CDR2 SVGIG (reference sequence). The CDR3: CAWTILRTEVKAFF. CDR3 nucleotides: TGTGCCTGGACCATACTCCGGACAGAGGTCAAAGCTTTCTTT.

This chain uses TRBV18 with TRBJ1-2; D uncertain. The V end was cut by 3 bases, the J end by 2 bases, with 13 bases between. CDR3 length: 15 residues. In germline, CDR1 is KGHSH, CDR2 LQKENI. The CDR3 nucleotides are TGTGCCAGCTCACCGGTGCGGGGAGAGAACTATGGCTACACCTTC. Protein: CASSPVRGENYGYTF.

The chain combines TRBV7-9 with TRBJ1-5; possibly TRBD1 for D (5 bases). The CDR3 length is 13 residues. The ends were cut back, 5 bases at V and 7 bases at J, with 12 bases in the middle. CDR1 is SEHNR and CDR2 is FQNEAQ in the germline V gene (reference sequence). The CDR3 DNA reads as TGTGCCAGCAGCCCCTGGGGGGAACAGCCCCAGCATTTT. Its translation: CASSPWGEQPQHF.